This entry concerns a single T cell receptor beta chain. The identical CDR3 is also encoded by other nucleotide sequences in the sample. The V gene's germline CDR1 is MGHRA and CDR2 YSYEKL. The V segment lost 1 base and the J segment 3 bases; nucleotides outside the gene matches: 5. CDR3 length: 15 amino acids. The sample comes from a study of blood T cell repertoires in COVID-19. Some clones are missing from TCRdb's copy, which holds only in-frame ones; the method was immunoSEQ multiplex PCR. Here the sample spans about 67,000 clones, over 70% being singletons. The gene calls are TRBV4-1 and TRBJ2-7; 8 nucleotides align to TRBD1. This receptor was obtained from a middle-aged man with active COVID-19. Input material: peripheral blood. The chain's CDR3 is CASSQGGTGFYEQYF. The CDR3 nucleotides are TGCGCCAGCAGCCAAGGGGGGACAGGATTCTACGAGCAGTACTTC.